This T cell receptor beta chain derives from a study of molecular identifiers for immune sequencing clone quantification. The V gene end was trimmed by 4 bases and the J gene end by 0 bases; junction bases not matched to a gene: 14. The germline V gene has CDR1 SEHNR and CDR2 FQNEAQ (reference sequence). The CDR3 runs to 21 residues. Naive CD8 library inputs spanned roughly 17,000 to 1,100,000 sorted cells and 10%, 30% or 50% RNA. Isolation of naive CD8 T cells was achieved by sorting on a CD8+CD4-CCR7+CD45RA+ phenotype. TCRdb redid the calling of the PCR reads with MiXCR, one entry per CDR3 protein. The table has about 640,000 distinct CDR3 sequences, 15% to 20% seen once. This clonotype has at least ten counts.

The sequence was obtained from a human donor in good health. Some libraries in this study had Jurkat cell RNA spiked in. V usage is TRBV7-9 and J usage is TRBJ2-6; 11 nucleotides agree with TRBD1. Sample: naive CD8+ T cells from blood, with Jurkat cell RNA spiked in. The subset is: FACS-sorted CD8+CD4-CCR7+CD45RA+ naive T cells. The CDR3 region is CASSSTSLGQGASSGANVLTF. The CDR3 nucleotides read TGTGCCAGCAGCTCAACCTCCCTAGGACAGGGGGCATCCTCTGGGGCCAACGTCCTGACTTTC.